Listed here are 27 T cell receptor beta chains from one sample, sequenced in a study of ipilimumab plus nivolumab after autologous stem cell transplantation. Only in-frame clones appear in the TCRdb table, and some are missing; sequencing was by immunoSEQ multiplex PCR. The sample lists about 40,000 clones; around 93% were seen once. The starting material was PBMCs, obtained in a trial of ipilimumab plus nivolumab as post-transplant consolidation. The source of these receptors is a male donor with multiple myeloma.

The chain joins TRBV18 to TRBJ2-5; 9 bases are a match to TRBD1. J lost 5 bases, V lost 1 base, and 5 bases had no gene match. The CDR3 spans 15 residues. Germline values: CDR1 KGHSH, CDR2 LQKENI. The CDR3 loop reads CASSPRDRGTETQYF. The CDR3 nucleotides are TGTGCCAGCTCACCACGCGACAGGGGGACGGAGACCCAGTACTTC.

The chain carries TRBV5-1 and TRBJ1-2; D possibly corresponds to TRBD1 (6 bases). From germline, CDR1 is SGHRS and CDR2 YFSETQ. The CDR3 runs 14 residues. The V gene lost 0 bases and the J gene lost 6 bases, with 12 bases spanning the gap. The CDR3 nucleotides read TGCGCCAGCAGCTTGGCCGGCAGGGGAAATGGCTACACCTTC. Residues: CASSLAGRGNGYTF. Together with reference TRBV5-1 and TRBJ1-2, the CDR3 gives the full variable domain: KAGVTQTPRYLIKTRGQQVTLSCSPISGHRSVSWYQQTPGQGLQFLFEYFSETQRNKGNFPGRFSGRQFSNSRSEMNVSTLELGDSALYLCASSLAGRGNGYTFGSGTRLTVV.

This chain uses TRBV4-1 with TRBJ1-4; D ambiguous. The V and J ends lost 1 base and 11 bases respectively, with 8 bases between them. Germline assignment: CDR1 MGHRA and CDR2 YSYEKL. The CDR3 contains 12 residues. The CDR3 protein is CASSQVIGKLFF. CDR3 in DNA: TGCGCCAGCAGCCAAGTAATAGGGAAACTGTTTTTT.

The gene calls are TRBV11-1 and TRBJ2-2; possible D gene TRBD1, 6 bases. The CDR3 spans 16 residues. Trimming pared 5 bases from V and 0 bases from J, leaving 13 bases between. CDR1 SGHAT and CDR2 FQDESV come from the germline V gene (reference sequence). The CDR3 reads CASSEQGAANTGELFF. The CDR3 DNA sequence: TGTGCCAGCAGCGAACAGGGTGCTGCGAACACCGGGGAGCTGTTTTTT.

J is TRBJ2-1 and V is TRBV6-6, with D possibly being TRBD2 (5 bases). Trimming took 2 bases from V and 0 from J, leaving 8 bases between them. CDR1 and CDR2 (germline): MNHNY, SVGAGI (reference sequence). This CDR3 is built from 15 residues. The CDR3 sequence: CASSYGGPSYNEQFF. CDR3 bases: TGTGCCAGCAGTTACGGCGGGCCCTCCTACAATGAGCAGTTCTTC.

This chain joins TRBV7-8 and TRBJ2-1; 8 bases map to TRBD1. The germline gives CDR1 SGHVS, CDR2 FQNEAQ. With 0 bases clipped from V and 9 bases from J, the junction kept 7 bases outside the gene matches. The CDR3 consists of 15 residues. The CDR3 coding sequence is TGTGCCAGCAGCTTAGCCCGGACAGGGAACGGTGAGCAGTTCTTC. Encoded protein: CASSLARTGNGEQFF.

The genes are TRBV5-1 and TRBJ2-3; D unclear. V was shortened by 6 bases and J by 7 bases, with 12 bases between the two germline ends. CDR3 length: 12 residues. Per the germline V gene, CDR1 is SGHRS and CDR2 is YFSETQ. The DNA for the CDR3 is TGCGCCAGCACACACGAAACGAATACGCAGTATTTT. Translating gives CASTHETNTQYF. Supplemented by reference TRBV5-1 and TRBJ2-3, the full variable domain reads KAGVTQTPRYLIKTRGQQVTLSCSPISGHRSVSWYQQTPGQGLQFLFEYFSETQRNKGNFPGRFSGRQFSNSRSEMNVSTLELGDSALYLCASTHETNTQYFGPGTRLTVL.

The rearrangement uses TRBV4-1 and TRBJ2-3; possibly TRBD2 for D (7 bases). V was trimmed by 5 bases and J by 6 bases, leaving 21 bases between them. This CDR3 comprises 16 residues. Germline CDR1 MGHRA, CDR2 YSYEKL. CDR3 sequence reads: CASSYRQVGGGDTQYF. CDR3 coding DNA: TGCGCCAGCAGCTACCGACAGGTTGGGGGAGGGGATACGCAGTATTTT.

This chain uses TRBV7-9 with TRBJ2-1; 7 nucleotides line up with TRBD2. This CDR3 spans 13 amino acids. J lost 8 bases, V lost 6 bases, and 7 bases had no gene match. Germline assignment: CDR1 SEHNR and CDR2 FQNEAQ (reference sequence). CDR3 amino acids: CASRGGLGDEQFF. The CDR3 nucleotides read TGTGCCAGCAGGGGAGGACTAGGGGATGAGCAGTTCTTC. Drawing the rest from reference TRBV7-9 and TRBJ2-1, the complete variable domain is DTGVSQNPRHKITKRGQNVTFRCDPISEHNRLYWYRQTLGQGPEFLTYFQNEAQLEKSRLLSDRFSAERPKGSFSTLEIQRTEQGDSAMYLCASRGGLGDEQFFGPGTRLTVL.

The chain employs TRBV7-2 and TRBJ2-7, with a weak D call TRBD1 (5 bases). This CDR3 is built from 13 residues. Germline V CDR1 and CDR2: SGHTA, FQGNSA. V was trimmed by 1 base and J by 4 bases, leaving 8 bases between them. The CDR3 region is CASSLVSGYEQYF. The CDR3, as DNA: TGTGCCAGCAGCTTAGTTTCAGGGTACGAGCAGTACTTC. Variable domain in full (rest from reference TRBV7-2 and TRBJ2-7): GAGVSQSPSNKVTEKGKDVELRCDPISGHTALYWYRQSLGQGLEFLIYFQGNSAPDKSGLPSDRFSAERTGGSVSTLTIQRTQQEDSAVYLCASSLVSGYEQYFGPGTRLTVT.

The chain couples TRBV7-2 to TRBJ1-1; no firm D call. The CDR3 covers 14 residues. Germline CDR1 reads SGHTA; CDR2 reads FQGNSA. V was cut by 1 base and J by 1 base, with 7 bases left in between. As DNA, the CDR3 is TGTGCCAGCAGCTTAGGGCAGGCGAACACTGAAGCTTTCTTT. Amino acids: CASSLGQANTEAFF. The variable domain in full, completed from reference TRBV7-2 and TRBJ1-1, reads GAGVSQSPSNKVTEKGKDVELRCDPISGHTALYWYRQSLGQGLEFLIYFQGNSAPDKSGLPSDRFSAERTGGSVSTLTIQRTQQEDSAVYLCASSLGQANTEAFFGQGTRLTVV.

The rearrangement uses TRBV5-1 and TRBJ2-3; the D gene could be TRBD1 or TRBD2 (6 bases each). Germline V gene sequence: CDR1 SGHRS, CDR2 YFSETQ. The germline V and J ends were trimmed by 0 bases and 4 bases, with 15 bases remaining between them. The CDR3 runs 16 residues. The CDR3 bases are TGCGCCAGCAGCTTGGAGGGACTGGGGGGCCCAGATACGCAGTATTTT. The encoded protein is CASSLEGLGGPDTQYF.

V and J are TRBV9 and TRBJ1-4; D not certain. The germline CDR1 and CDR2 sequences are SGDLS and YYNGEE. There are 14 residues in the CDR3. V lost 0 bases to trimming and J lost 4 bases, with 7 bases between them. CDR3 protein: CASSVDNLNEKLFF. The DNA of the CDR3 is TGTGCCAGCAGCGTAGACAACCTTAATGAAAAACTGTTTTTT.

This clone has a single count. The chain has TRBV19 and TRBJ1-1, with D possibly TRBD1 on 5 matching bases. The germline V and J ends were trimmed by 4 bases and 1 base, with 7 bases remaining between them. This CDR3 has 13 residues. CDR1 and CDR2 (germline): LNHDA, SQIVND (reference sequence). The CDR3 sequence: CASSTTANTEAFF. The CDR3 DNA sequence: TGTGCCAGTAGTACGACAGCGAACACTGAAGCTTTCTTT.

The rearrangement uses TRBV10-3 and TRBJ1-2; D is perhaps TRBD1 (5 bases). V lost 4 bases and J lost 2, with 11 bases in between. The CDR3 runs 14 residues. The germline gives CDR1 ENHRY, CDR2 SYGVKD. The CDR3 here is CAISGGRDNYGYTF. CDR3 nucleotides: TGTGCCATCAGTGGTGGCAGGGACAACTATGGCTACACCTTC.

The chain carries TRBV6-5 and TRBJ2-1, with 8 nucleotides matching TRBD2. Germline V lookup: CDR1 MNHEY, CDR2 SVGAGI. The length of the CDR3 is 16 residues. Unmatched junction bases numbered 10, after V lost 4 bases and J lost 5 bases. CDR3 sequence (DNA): TGTGCCAGCAGTTCCCCCTATAGCGGGGTCAACAATGAGCAGTTCTTC. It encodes CASSSPYSGVNNEQFF.

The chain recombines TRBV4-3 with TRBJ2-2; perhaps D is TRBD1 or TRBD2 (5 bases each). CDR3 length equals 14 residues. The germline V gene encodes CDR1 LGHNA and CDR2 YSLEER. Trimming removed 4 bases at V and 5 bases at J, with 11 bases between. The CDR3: CASSPFGGTGELFF. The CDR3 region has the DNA TGCGCCAGCAGCCCCTTTGGGGGAACCGGGGAGCTGTTTTTT.

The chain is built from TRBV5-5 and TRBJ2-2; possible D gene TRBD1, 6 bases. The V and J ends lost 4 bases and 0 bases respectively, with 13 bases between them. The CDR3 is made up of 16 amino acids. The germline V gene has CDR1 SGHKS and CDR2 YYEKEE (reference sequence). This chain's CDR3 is CASSTRQVANTGELFF. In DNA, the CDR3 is TGTGCCAGCAGCACACGACAGGTCGCGAACACCGGGGAGCTGTTTTTT. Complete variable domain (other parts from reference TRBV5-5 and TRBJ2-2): DAGVTQSPTHLIKTRGQQVTLRCSPISGHKSVSWYQQVLGQGPQFIFQYYEKEERGRGNFPDRFSARQFPNYSSELNVNALLLGDSALYLCASSTRQVANTGELFFGEGSRLTVL.

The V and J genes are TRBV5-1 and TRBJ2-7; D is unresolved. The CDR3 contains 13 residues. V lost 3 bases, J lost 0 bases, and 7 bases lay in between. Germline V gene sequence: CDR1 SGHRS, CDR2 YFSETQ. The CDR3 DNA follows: TGCGCCAGCAGCTCCTGGAGCTCCTACGAGCAGTACTTC. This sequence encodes CASSSWSSYEQYF.

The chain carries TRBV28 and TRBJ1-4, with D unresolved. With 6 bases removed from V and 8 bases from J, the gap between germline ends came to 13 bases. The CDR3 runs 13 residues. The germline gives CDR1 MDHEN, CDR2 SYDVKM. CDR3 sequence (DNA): TGTGCCAGCAGCGCCCGGGGTCCCGAAAAACTGTTTTTT. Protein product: CASSARGPEKLFF.

CDR3 protein: CASSWQGFMRTENTEAFF. The CDR3 coding sequence is TGTGCCAGCAGCTGGCAGGGCTTTATGCGGACCGAGAACACTGAAGCTTTCTTT. This chain uses TRBV2 with TRBJ1-1; a possible D gene is TRBD1 (5 bases). The CDR3 has 18 residues. Trimming cost V 6 bases and J 1 base, with 24 bases left between them. CDR1 is SNHLY and CDR2 is FYNNEI in the germline V gene.

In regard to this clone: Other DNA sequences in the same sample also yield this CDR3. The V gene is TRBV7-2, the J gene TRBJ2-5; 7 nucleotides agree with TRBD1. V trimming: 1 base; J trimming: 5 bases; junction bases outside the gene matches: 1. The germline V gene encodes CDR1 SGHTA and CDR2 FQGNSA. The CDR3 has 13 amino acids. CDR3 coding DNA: TGTGCCAGCAGCTTAGGACAGGGTGAGACCCAGTACTTC. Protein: CASSLGQGETQYF.

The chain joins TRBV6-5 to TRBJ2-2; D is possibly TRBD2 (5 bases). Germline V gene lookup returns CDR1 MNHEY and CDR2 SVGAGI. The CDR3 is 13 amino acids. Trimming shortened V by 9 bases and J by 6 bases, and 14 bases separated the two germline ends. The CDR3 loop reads CASHTTSSGELFF. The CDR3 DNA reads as TGTGCCAGTCATACCACTAGTTCCGGGGAGCTGTTTTTT.

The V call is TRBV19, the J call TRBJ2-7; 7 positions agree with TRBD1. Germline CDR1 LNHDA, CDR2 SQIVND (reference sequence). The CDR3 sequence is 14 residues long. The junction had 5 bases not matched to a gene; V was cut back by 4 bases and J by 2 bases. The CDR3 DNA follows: TGTGCCAGTAGTACCGGGGACAGACCCTACGAGCAGTACTTC. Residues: CASSTGDRPYEQYF.

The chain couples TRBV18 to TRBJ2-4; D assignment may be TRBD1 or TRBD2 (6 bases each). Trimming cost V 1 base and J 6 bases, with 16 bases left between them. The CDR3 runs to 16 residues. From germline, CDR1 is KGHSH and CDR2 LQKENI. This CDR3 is CASSPLEGPGVNIQYF. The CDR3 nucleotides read TGTGCCAGCTCACCACTGGAGGGGCCAGGGGTAAACATTCAGTACTTC.

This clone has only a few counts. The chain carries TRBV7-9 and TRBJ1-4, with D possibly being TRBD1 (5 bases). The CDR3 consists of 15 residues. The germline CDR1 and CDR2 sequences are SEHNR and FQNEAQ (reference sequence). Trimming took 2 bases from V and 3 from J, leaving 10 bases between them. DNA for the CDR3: TGTGCCAGCAGCTTATCAATGGGGGCTAATGAAAAACTGTTTTTT. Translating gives CASSLSMGANEKLFF. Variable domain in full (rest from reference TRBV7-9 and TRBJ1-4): DTGVSQNPRHKITKRGQNVTFRCDPISEHNRLYWYRQTLGQGPEFLTYFQNEAQLEKSRLLSDRFSAERPKGSFSTLEIQRTEQGDSAMYLCASSLSMGANEKLFFGSGTQLSVL.

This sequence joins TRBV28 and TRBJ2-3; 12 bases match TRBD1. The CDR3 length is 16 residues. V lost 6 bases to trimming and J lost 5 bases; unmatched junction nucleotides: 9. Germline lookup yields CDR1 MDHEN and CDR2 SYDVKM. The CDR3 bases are TGTGCCAGCAGGTACTGGAGGGACAGGGGGCAAGATACGCAGTATTTT. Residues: CASRYWRDRGQDTQYF.